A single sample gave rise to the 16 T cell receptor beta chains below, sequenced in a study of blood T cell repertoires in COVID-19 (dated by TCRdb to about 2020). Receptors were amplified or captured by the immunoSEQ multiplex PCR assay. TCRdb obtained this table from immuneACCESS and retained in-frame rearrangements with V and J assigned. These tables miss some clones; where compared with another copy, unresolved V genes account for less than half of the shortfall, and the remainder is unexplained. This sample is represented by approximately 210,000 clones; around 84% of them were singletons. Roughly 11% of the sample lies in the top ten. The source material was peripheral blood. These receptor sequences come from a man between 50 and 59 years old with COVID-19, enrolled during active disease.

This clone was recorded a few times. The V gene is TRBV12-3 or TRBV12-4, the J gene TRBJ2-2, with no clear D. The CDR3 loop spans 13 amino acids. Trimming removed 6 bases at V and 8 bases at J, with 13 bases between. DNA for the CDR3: TGTGCCAGCAGATCCGCGAGGATGGGGGAGCTGTTTTTT. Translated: CASRSARMGELFF.

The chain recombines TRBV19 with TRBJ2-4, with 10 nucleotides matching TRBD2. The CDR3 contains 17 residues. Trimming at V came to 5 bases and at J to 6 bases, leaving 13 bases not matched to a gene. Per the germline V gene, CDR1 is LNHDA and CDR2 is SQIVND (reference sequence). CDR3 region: CASSLTSGTLGVNIQYF. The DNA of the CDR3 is TGTGCCAGTAGTTTAACTAGCGGGACCCTCGGGGTAAACATTCAGTACTTC.

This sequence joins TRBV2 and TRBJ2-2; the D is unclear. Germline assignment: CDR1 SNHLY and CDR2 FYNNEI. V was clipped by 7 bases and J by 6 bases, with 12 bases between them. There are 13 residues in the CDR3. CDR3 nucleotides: TGTGCCAGCACTCCAGCTGAGGCCGGGGAGCTGTTTTTT. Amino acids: CASTPAEAGELFF.

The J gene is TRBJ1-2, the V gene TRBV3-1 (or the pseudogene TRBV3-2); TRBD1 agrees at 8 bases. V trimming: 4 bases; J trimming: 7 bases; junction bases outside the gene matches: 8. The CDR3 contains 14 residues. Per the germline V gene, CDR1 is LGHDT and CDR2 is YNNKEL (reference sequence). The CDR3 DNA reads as TGTGCCAGCAGCCCTGAGACAGGGGAAGGTGGCTACACCTTC. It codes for CASSPETGEGGYTF.

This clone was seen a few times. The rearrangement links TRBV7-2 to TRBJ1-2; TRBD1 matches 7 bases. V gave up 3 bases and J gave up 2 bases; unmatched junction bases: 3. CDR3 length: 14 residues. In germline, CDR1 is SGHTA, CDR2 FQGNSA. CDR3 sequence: CASSLGQKNYGYTF. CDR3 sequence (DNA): TGTGCCAGCAGCTTGGGACAGAAGAACTATGGCTACACCTTC.

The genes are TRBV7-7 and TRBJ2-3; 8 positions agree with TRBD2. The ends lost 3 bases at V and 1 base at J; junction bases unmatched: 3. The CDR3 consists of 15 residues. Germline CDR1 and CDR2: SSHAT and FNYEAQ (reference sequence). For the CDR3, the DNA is TGTGCCAGCAGCTTGGGGCGGGGGGGCACAGATACGCAGTATTTT. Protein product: CASSLGRGGTDTQYF.

The CDR3: CASMGAGTDTQYF. The CDR3 bases are TGTGCCAGCATGGGCGCAGGTACAGATACGCAGTATTTT. This chain connects TRBV9 to TRBJ2-3; D not resolved. Per the germline V gene, CDR1 is SGDLS and CDR2 is YYNGEE. The CDR3 has 13 amino acids. Trimming stripped 6 bases from V and 3 bases from J, with 11 bases between.

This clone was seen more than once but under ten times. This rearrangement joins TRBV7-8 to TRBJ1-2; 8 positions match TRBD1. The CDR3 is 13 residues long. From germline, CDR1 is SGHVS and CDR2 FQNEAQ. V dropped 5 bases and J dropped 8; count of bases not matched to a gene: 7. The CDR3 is CASSPQGAWGYTF. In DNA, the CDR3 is TGTGCCAGCAGCCCGCAGGGGGCTTGGGGCTACACCTTC. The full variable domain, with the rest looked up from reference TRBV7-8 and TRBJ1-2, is GAGVSQSPRYKVAKRGQDVALRCDPISGHVSLFWYQQALGQGPEFLTYFQNEAQLDKSGLPSDRFFAERPEGSVSTLKIQRTQQEDSAVYLCASSPQGAWGYTFGSGTRLTVV.

CDR3 sequence reads: CASSDPREEGTGELFF. CDR3 in DNA: TGCGCCAGCAGTGACCCGCGGGAGGAGGGCACCGGGGAGCTGTTTTTT. The chain recombines TRBV10-2 with TRBJ2-2; 8 bases match TRBD2. Per germline, CDR1 WSHSY and CDR2 SAAADI. This CDR3 has 16 amino acids. With V trimmed by 3 bases and J by 4 bases, 7 bases remained unmatched.

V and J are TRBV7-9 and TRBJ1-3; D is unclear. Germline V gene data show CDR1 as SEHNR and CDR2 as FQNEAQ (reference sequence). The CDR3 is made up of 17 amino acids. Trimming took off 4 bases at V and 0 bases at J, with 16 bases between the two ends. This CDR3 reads CASSSAGGIHSGNTIYF. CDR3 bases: TGTGCCAGCAGCTCCGCGGGAGGTATTCACTCTGGAAACACCATATATTTT.

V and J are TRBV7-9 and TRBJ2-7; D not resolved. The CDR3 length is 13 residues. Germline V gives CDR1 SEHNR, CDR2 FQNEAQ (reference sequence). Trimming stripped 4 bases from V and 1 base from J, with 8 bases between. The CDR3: CASSSTYSYEQYF. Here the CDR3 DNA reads TGTGCCAGCAGCTCGACATATTCCTACGAGCAGTACTTC.

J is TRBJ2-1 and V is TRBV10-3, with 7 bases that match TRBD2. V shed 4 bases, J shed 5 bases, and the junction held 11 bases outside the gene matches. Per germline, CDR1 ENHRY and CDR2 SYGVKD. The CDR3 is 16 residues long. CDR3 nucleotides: TGTGCCATCAGTGGGGTACCGGGAGGTCTAAACAATGAGCAGTTCTTC. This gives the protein CAISGVPGGLNNEQFF.

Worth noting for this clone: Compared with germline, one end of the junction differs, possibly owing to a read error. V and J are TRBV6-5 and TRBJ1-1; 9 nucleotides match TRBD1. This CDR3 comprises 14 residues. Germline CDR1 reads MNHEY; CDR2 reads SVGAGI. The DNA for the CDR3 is TGTGCCAGCAATTACGACAGGGGGGCCACTGAAGCTTTCTTT. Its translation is CASNYDRGATEAFF.

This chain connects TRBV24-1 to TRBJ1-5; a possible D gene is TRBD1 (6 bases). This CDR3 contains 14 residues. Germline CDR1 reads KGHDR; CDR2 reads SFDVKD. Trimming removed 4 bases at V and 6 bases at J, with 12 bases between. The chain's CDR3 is CATSELDSSQPQHF. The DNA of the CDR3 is TGTGCCACCAGTGAACTGGACAGTTCTCAGCCCCAGCATTTT.

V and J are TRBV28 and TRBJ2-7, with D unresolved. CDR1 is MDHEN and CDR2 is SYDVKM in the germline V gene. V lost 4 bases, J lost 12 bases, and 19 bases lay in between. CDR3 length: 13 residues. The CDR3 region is CASSSPRERSRYF. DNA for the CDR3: TGTGCCAGCAGTTCGCCCCGAGAGCGTAGTAGGTACTTC.

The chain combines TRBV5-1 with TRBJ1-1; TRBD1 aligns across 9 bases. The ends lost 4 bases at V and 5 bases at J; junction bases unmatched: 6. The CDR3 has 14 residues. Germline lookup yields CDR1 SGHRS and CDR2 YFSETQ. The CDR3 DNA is TGCGCCAGCAGCGTTGGGACAGGGAGGACTGAAGCTTTCTTT. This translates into CASSVGTGRTEAFF. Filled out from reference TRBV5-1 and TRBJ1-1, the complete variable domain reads KAGVTQTPRYLIKTRGQQVTLSCSPISGHRSVSWYQQTPGQGLQFLFEYFSETQRNKGNFPGRFSGRQFSNSRSEMNVSTLELGDSALYLCASSVGTGRTEAFFGQGTRLTVV.